The sequence of this T cell receptor beta chain was determined in a study of shared clonotypes between healthy human individuals. This CDR3 region has 14 residues. Germline V gene lookup returns CDR1 MNHEY and CDR2 SVGAGI. V shed 5 bases and J 3 bases; nucleotides not matched to a gene: 3. Only in-frame clones appear in the TCRdb table, and some are missing; sequencing was by immunoSEQ multiplex PCR. This table has hundreds of thousands of clones, around 90% appearing once. CD45RO negativity and positive selection for CCR7 defined naive CD8 cells, a population that excluded terminally differentiated effector memory CD45RA+ cells.

This chain connects TRBV6-5 to TRBJ2-1; 8 bases are shared with TRBD2. Sequencing was performed on naive CD8+ T cells sorted from blood. This receptor was taken from a young man in good health. The CDR3 spells CASSRSGIYNEQFF. In DNA form, the CDR3 reads TGTGCCAGCAGTCGTAGCGGGATCTACAATGAGCAGTTCTTC.